This TCR beta chain was sequenced for a study of Graves' ophthalmopathy and Graves' hyperthyroidism (dated by TCRdb to between 2018 and 2020). Regarding the study in general: Peripheral blood samples were taken at the time of initial diagnosis, before any treatment was given. To tell Graves' ophthalmopathy apart from Graves' hyperthyroidism, and to predict which patients would progress to ophthalmopathy, the study relied on TCR beta repertoire signatures. In total, around 140 blood samples were TCR-sequenced: fewer than 50 ophthalmopathy, some 72 hyperthyroidism and roughly 17 hyperthyroidism-to-ophthalmopathy patients. To explore V-J signatures that separate ophthalmopathy from hyperthyroidism, a discovery set of about a hundred patients was enrolled, consisting of 40 to 45 with ophthalmopathy and roughly 57 with stable hyperthyroidism. The independent validation cohort included under 20 hyperthyroidism patients plus 17 patients who later progressed from hyperthyroidism to ophthalmopathy. In five to seven hyperthyroidism patients, the T-cell repertoire of thyroid tissue was compared with the T-cell repertoire of blood. Following sample collection, hyperthyroidism patients were given methimazole at a starting dose of 30 mg daily, and ophthalmopathy patients were given high-dose intravenous methylprednisolone. The 75 to 100 discovery patients were divided at random into training and test sets in a 7:3 ratio.

For repertoire sequencing, TCR beta CDR3 regions were amplified from RNA transcripts. The first round of RT-PCR was done with HTBI primers and the Qiagen OneStep RT-PCR kit, and was followed by a second round of multiplex PCR, then size selection and purification. Sequencing of the libraries was carried out on an Illumina HiSeq2000 in paired-end mode with 100 bp reads. The original methods were these. SOAPnuke was used for read processing, and reads with adapters, uncalled bases, a mean Phred below 15, or no exact constant-primer or identifier match were discarded. COPE v1.2.5 was used to merge the high-quality paired reads. Unique nucleotide sequences were defined as clonotypes and aligned to IMGT TRB V, D and J references using MiTCR v1.1. Only V-J combinations with frequency above 0.0001 were analysed, covering approximately 99% of repertoires. A TCR clonal expansion and chaos score per V-J combination was defined as the ratio of F50 clonal expansion to chaos observed in the TCRdist matrix. Welch's t-statistics and random forest were used to reduce the features to roughly 14 V-J combinations, which were then used as input to a naive Bayes classifier. The similarity between thyroid and blood repertoires was quantified using the Morisita-Horn index. TCRdb applied fastp at Q25 and MiXCR to the public reads, then kept only in-frame beta chains. CDR3 protein sequences are deduplicated, and each keeps its most common genes and DNA. V and J calls and clone size were set by TCRdb, not the authors. This sample lists approximately 210,000 distinct CDR3 sequences; around 28% were detected once. The biggest ten clones account for about 9.1% of the sample.

This clonotype was recorded many times. It has no known antigen specificity. Per-base quality was not reported, and no clone a single base away is much larger than it. Patients with ophthalmopathy had moderately to severely active disease, with a Clinical Activity Score of 3 or more, a NOSPECS grade of 4 or more, and a disease duration of less than 3 months. Anyone with other autoimmune diseases, uncontrolled infections, pregnancy or lactation was excluded from the study. Clinical symptoms, serum thyroxine, TRAb, thyroid ultrasound and orbital computed tomography were used for diagnosis. Ficoll-Paque density gradient centrifugation was used to isolate PBMCs from under 11 ml of fresh peripheral blood. Trizol reagent was used to extract the total RNA, and its quality was then checked on an Agilent 2100 Bioanalyzer. Paper-wide results and their limitations: Sample size was not predetermined statistically, and investigators were not blinded to group allocation. The 13-signature model separated ophthalmopathy from stable hyperthyroidism with over 85% sensitivity and 81.08% specificity in cross-validation, and 80%/75% in the test set. In validation, the model predicted ophthalmopathy progression with about 64% sensitivity and 72.22% specificity; more than ten predicted patients were CT-confirmed with GO in a median of about 6.2 months. Most expanded thyroid clonotypes with a frequency above 0.001 also appeared in blood, which suggests that blood repertoires may reflect the immune response in the thyroid.

Including the terminal cysteine and phenylalanine, the CDR3 comprises 16 residues. Just the 48-base CDR3 DNA is kept, in frame starting at base 1. V is pruned by 7 bases and J by 6 bases, leaving 16 bases of the junction without a gene match. CDR1 ENHRY and CDR2 SYGVKD are derived from the germline V gene. In this chain, TRBV10-3 is recombined with TRBJ2-7; TRBD1 aligns with 9 central bases. The sequence came from a middle-aged man with Graves' ophthalmopathy. Donor details come from another sample of the same person, matched by shared clones. Sequencing used peripheral blood. The sequenced DNA is TGTGCCATCACAAGAGCCGGGACAGGGATACTTGGCGAGCAGTACTTC. Protein translation: CAITRAGTGILGEQYF.